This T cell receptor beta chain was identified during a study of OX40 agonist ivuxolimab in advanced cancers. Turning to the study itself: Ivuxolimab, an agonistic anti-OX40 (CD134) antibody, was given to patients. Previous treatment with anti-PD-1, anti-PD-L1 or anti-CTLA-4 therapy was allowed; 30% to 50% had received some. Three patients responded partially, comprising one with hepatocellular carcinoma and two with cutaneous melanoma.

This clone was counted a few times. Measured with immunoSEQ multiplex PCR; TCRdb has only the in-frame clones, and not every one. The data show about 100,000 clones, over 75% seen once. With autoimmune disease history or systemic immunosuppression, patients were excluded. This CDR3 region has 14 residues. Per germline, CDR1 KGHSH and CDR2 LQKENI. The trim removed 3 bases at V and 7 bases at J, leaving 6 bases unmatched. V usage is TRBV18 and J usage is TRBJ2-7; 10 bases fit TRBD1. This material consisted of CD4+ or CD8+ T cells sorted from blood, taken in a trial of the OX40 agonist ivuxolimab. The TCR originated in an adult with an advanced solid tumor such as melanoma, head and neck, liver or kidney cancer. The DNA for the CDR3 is TGTGCCAGCTCACCCGGACAGGGGGTGAGGGAGCAGTACTTC. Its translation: CASSPGQGVREQYF.